These 15 T cell receptor beta chains originate from one sample sequenced in a study of T-cell memory formation after mild COVID-19. TCRdb independently ran MiXCR on the 5' RACE reads; one entry per CDR3 protein. Of about 110,000 distinct CDR3 sequences in the sample, around 12% were seen once. The sequenced sample was PBMCs or a T cell subset sorted from them (not recorded which). The source is an adult woman who had mild COVID-19 (a few samples of this study predate the infection). Cell type and time point are not known.

The chain has TRBV20-1 and TRBJ2-1; TRBD2 aligns across 12 bases. Trimming removed 1 base from V and 10 bases from J; junction bases left unmatched: 8. This CDR3 comprises 15 residues. The V gene's germline CDR1 is DFQATT and CDR2 SNEGSKA (reference sequence). CDR3 sequence (DNA): TGCAGTGCTAGAGTGGTTGGACTAGCGGGGTTAGAGCAGTTCTTC. This codes for CSARVVGLAGLEQFF.

This clonotype was observed many times. The chain has TRBV7-6 and TRBJ2-2, with 9 bases aligning to TRBD1. The CDR3 runs 18 residues. After removal of 4 bases from V and 1 base from J, the junction contained 10 bases not matched to a gene. Looked up from germline, CDR1 is SGHVS and CDR2 is FNYEAQ. The CDR3 coding sequence is TGTGCCAGCAGCTCCTATCCTGACAGGGGGATGAACACCGGGGAGCTGTTTTTT. It is translated as CASSSYPDRGMNTGELFF. Full variable domain (remainder filled in from reference TRBV7-6 and TRBJ2-2): GAGVSQSPRYKVTKRGQDVALRCDPISGHVSLYWYRQALGQGPEFLTYFNYEAQQDKSGLPNDRFSAERPEGSISTLTIQRTEQRDSAMYRCASSSYPDRGMNTGELFFGEGSRLTVL.

The V call is TRBV6-2 or TRBV6-3, the J call TRBJ1-5, with 10 bases aligning to TRBD1. The CDR3 loop spans 14 amino acids. V shed 6 bases and J 6 bases; nucleotides not matched to a gene: 5. CDR1 and CDR2 (germline): MNHEY, SVGEGT. Here the CDR3 DNA reads TGTGCCAGCAGCGAGACAGGGGGCTTTCAGCCCCAGCATTTT. Its protein is CASSETGGFQPQHF.

CDR3 loop: CASSLDTGGPDTQYF. The CDR3 coding sequence is TGTGCCAGCAGCTTAGACACGGGAGGGCCAGATACGCAGTATTTT. This chain uses TRBV7-9 with TRBJ2-3; 8 positions match TRBD2. The junction had 4 bases not matched to a gene; V was cut back by 1 base and J by 4 bases. This CDR3 is 15 amino acids long. The germline V gene has CDR1 SEHNR and CDR2 FQNEAQ (reference sequence).

The chain couples TRBV6-1 to TRBJ1-5; possibly TRBD1 for D (6 bases). Germline V gene data show CDR1 as MNHNS and CDR2 as SASEGT. The ends were cut back, 10 bases at V and 7 bases at J, with 17 bases in the middle. The CDR3 runs to 13 residues. In DNA form, the CDR3 reads TGTGCCATCCAAAGCAAGGGGGAACAGCCCCAGCATTTT. Its protein is CAIQSKGEQPQHF.

This clonotype was detected a few times. The gene calls are TRBV20-1 and TRBJ1-4; D remains ambiguous. The CDR3 is 14 residues long. With 8 bases removed from V and 2 bases from J, the gap between germline ends came to 15 bases. Germline V gene sequence: CDR1 DFQATT, CDR2 SNEGSKA (reference sequence). CDR3 region: CSLLLRATNEKLFF. Here the CDR3 DNA reads TGCAGTCTCCTATTAAGGGCGACTAATGAAAAACTGTTTTTT.

The chain has TRBV11-1 and TRBJ2-6; no clear D gene. CDR1 and CDR2 (germline): SGHAT, FQDESV (reference sequence). The CDR3 spans 14 residues. V was clipped by 5 bases and J by 4 bases, with 9 bases between them. The CDR3 bases are TGTGCCAGCAGCCCCCAGTCGGGGGCCAACGTCCTGACTTTC. This gives the protein CASSPQSGANVLTF. The entire variable domain, with the rest obtained from reference TRBV11-1 and TRBJ2-6, is as follows: EAEVAQSPRYKITEKSQAVAFWCDPISGHATLYWYRQILGQGPELLVQFQDESVVDDSQLPKDRFSAERLKGVDSTLKIQPAELGDSAMYLCASSPQSGANVLTFGAGSRLTVL.

The CDR3 loop reads CASSTSPGQGYEQYF. The CDR3 nucleotides are TGTGCCAGTAGTACCTCCCCCGGACAGGGCTACGAGCAGTACTTC. The rearrangement links TRBV19 to TRBJ2-7; 8 positions match TRBD1. The V and J ends lost 4 bases and 3 bases, in that order; junction bases with no gene match: 8. CDR1 and CDR2 from the germline V gene are LNHDA and SQIVND (reference sequence). The CDR3 loop spans 15 amino acids.

In its sample, this clonotype was seen many times. V and J are TRBV6-5 and TRBJ2-5, with 10 bases matching TRBD1. Germline values: CDR1 MNHEY, CDR2 SVGAGI. This CDR3 has 15 residues. Germline trimming cut 0 bases from V and 2 bases from J; bases unmatched to any gene: 0. In DNA form, the CDR3 reads TGTGCCAGCAGTTACTCGGACAGGGGGCAAGAGACCCAGTACTTC. Residues: CASSYSDRGQETQYF.

The table lists this clonotype with many counts. The chain combines TRBV20-1 with TRBJ2-7, with D hard to call. Germline CDR1 and CDR2: DFQATT and SNEGSKA (reference sequence). The CDR3 spans 14 residues. V dropped 5 bases and J dropped 1 base, with 15 bases sitting between them. This chain's CDR3 is CSAEDLSNSYEQYF. In DNA, the CDR3 is TGCAGTGCTGAGGACCTATCTAATTCCTACGAGCAGTACTTC.

This chain joins TRBV20-1 and TRBJ2-1, with 9 positions matching TRBD2. The CDR3 spans 16 residues. Unmatched junction bases numbered 10, after V lost 4 bases and J lost 3 bases. CDR1 DFQATT and CDR2 SNEGSKA come from the germline V gene (reference sequence). This chain's CDR3 is CSATPMTSGDYNEQFF. CDR3 nucleotides: TGCAGTGCTACACCAATGACTAGCGGTGACTACAATGAGCAGTTCTTC.

This clonotype has a handful of counts. The chain has TRBV25-1 and TRBJ2-3; no firm D call. The germline V gene encodes CDR1 MGHDK and CDR2 SYGVNS. The CDR3 length is 12 residues. V lost 0 bases, J lost 6 bases, and 4 bases lay in between. The CDR3 sequence is CASSEYPDTQYF. The DNA for the CDR3 is TGTGCCAGCAGTGAATATCCGGATACGCAGTATTTT.

The rearrangement uses TRBV9 and TRBJ1-2, with D tentatively TRBD1 (6 bases). The V end lost 0 bases, the J end lost 2 bases, and 11 bases lay between the germline ends. The germline V gene has CDR1 SGDLS and CDR2 YYNGEE. The CDR3 consists of 15 residues. The CDR3 DNA sequence: TGTGCCAGCAGCGTAGCCCGGGACAACAACTATGGCTACACCTTC. This sequence encodes CASSVARDNNYGYTF.

The chain combines TRBV4-3 with TRBJ2-3, with 9 bases that match TRBD1. Germline V gives CDR1 LGHNA, CDR2 YSLEER. The junction had 8 bases not matched to a gene; V was cut back by 3 bases and J by 7 bases. The length of the CDR3 is 15 residues. The CDR3, as DNA: TGCGCCAGCAGCCAGGACAGGGGCCCCCTAAATACGCAGTATTTT. Its protein product is CASSQDRGPLNTQYF.

The rearrangement uses TRBV7-3 and TRBJ2-3; D is possibly TRBD1 or TRBD2 (5 bases each). This CDR3 has 16 residues. V lost 0 bases and J 6 bases, leaving 16 bases between the germline ends. Germline V gives CDR1 SGHTA, CDR2 FQGTGA. For the CDR3, the DNA is TGTGCCAGCAGCTTAACCTCCGGGACGGTTTGGGATACGCAGTATTTT. This encodes CASSLTSGTVWDTQYF.